The 26 T cell receptor beta chains below come from one sample, sequenced in a study of blood T cell repertoires in COVID-19. Generated by immunoSEQ multiplex PCR, the TCRdb table keeps only in-frame clones and is missing some. The table lists 130,000 to 150,000 clones, roughly 83% of them singletons. The sample taken for sequencing was peripheral blood. Receptors originate from a woman at least 80 years old with acute or convalescent COVID-19.

The chain couples TRBV5-6 to TRBJ2-5; 9 nucleotides agree with TRBD2. CDR1 is SGHDT, CDR2 YYEEEE, per germline. This CDR3 comprises 17 residues. V shed 1 base and J 1 base; nucleotides not matched to a gene: 8. The CDR3 region is CASSLNRGSGSQETQYF. The CDR3 nucleotides read TGTGCCAGCAGCTTGAATCGGGGTAGCGGGAGCCAAGAGACCCAGTACTTC.

The rearrangement uses TRBV27 and TRBJ1-1, with TRBD1 matching over 7 bases. This CDR3 is built from 14 residues. V was clipped by 3 bases and J by 2 bases; unmatched bases: 3. Germline V lookup: CDR1 MNHEY, CDR2 SMNVEV (reference sequence). The CDR3 DNA reads TGTGCCAGCAGTTTTTGGGACAGAAACACTGAAGCTTTCTTT. Translation gives CASSFWDRNTEAFF.

The chain employs TRBV5-1 and TRBJ1-1, with D possibly TRBD1 on 5 matching bases. The V gene lost 0 bases and the J gene lost 5 bases, with 11 bases spanning the gap. CDR1 is SGHRS and CDR2 is YFSETQ in the germline V gene. The CDR3 spans 14 residues. The CDR3 reads CASSLEGLRTEAFF. CDR3 nucleotide sequence: TGCGCCAGCAGCTTGGAGGGGTTGAGGACTGAAGCTTTCTTT.

V is TRBV5-4 and J is TRBJ2-3; tentatively, D is TRBD1 (6 bases). The CDR3 totals 14 residues. Trimming removed 0 bases at V and 3 bases at J, with 8 bases between. CDR1 is SGHNT, CDR2 YYREEE, per germline (reference sequence). The CDR3 nucleotides read TGTGCCAGCAGCTTGGACAGGGTGACAGATACGCAGTATTTT. It yields the protein CASSLDRVTDTQYF.

This chain links TRBV27 with TRBJ1-2, with 8 positions matching TRBD1. V dropped 4 bases and J dropped 4; count of bases not matched to a gene: 8. This CDR3 has 15 residues. Germline lookup yields CDR1 MNHEY and CDR2 SMNVEV (reference sequence). The CDR3 coding sequence is TGTGCCAGCAGTTCGCCGGGACAGGAGCCCTATGGCTACACCTTC. Protein product: CASSSPGQEPYGYTF.

This clone was seen once. This sequence joins TRBV6-5 and TRBJ1-5; D gene uncertain. Germline lookup yields CDR1 MNHEY and CDR2 SVGAGI. V lost 8 bases and J 0 bases, leaving 8 bases between the germline ends. The CDR3 runs 13 residues. DNA of the CDR3: TGTGCCAGCTCCGCGTATAGCAATCAGCCCCAGCATTTT. Amino acid sequence: CASSAYSNQPQHF.

The chain uses TRBV12-3 or TRBV12-4 and TRBJ1-1; weak D call: TRBD1 (6 bases). The ends were cut back, 6 bases at V and 10 bases at J, with 15 bases in the middle. The CDR3 consists of 12 residues. The CDR3 DNA sequence: TGTGCCAGCAGGGACGGGGGGGCTTCAGCTTTCTTT. This encodes CASRDGGASAFF.

V is TRBV5-4 and J is TRBJ2-5, with 9 bases fitting TRBD1. This CDR3 spans 17 amino acids. Germline V CDR1 and CDR2: SGHNT, YYREEE (reference sequence). Trimming cost V 0 bases and J 1 base; bases outside gene matches: 7. The CDR3 nucleotides are TGTGCCAGCAGCTTGGGGCGACAGGGGGGACGCCAAGAGACCCAGTACTTC. This gives the protein CASSLGRQGGRQETQYF. Supplemented by reference TRBV5-4 and TRBJ2-5, the full variable domain reads ETGVTQSPTHLIKTRGQQVTLRCSSQSGHNTVSWYQQALGQGPQFIFQYYREEENGRGNFPPRFSGLQFPNYSSELNVNALELDDSALYLCASSLGRQGGRQETQYFGPGTRLLVL.

This clone was picked up a small number of times. The CDR3 is CASSIRLADYNEQFF. CDR3 DNA: TGTGCCAGTAGTATAAGGCTAGCCGACTACAATGAGCAGTTCTTC. V is TRBV19 and J is TRBJ2-1, with D perhaps matching TRBD2 (5 bases). V dropped 2 bases and J dropped 3 bases, with 11 bases sitting between them. This CDR3 is 15 amino acids long. CDR1 LNHDA and CDR2 SQIVND come from the germline V gene (reference sequence).

The chain carries TRBV5-1 and TRBJ2-6, with TRBD1 as a possible D gene (6 bases). Looked up from germline, CDR1 is SGHRS and CDR2 is YFSETQ. The CDR3 loop spans 18 amino acids. Trimming left V 4 bases short and J 1 base short, with 18 bases between. The DNA of the CDR3 is TGCGCCAGCAGCAATTCCCAGGGACACCCATCTGGGGCCAACGTCCTGACTTTC. Translating it yields CASSNSQGHPSGANVLTF.

This chain links TRBV3-1 (or the pseudogene TRBV3-2) with TRBJ2-3; the match to TRBD1 covers 9 bases. The germline V gene encodes CDR1 LGHDT and CDR2 YNNKEL (reference sequence). V gave up 3 bases and J gave up 4 bases; unmatched junction bases: 8. The CDR3 covers 16 residues. The CDR3 is CASSQADRGRADTQYF. The DNA of the CDR3 is TGTGCCAGCAGCCAGGCCGACAGGGGGAGGGCAGATACGCAGTATTTT.

The chain carries TRBV2 and TRBJ1-6; D ambiguous. CDR1 SNHLY and CDR2 FYNNEI come from the germline V gene. V was shortened by 6 bases and J by 7 bases, with 13 bases between the two germline ends. The CDR3 runs 14 residues. The CDR3 coding sequence is TGTGCCAGCAGGCTCGGGAAGGAAAATTCACCCCTCCACTTT. Translating gives CASRLGKENSPLHF.

The chain employs TRBV3-1 (or the pseudogene TRBV3-2) and TRBJ1-5; a weak D match, TRBD1 (6 bases). V shed 1 base and J shed 5 bases, with 9 bases lying between them. This CDR3 is built from 14 residues. Germline V gives CDR1 LGHDT, CDR2 YNNKEL (reference sequence). The chain's CDR3 is CASSQVRGHQPQHF. The CDR3 DNA follows: TGTGCCAGCAGCCAAGTCAGGGGCCATCAGCCCCAGCATTTT.

The rearrangement joins TRBV19 to TRBJ2-3, with 9 bases matching TRBD1. V lost 6 bases to trimming and J lost 2 bases; unmatched junction nucleotides: 3. This CDR3 comprises 14 residues. CDR1 is LNHDA, CDR2 SQIVND, per germline (reference sequence). Written as DNA, the CDR3 is TGTGCCAGTAGACTACAGGGGGCCACAGATACGCAGTATTTT. Translated, it gives CASRLQGATDTQYF.

The chain carries TRBV6-5 and TRBJ1-1, with D maybe TRBD1 (5 bases). This CDR3 has 13 amino acids. Trimming shortened V by 9 bases and J by 1 base, and 12 bases separated the two germline ends. CDR1 MNHEY and CDR2 SVGAGI come from the germline V gene. CDR3 loop: CASGNRRNTEAFF. In DNA, the CDR3 is TGTGCCAGTGGTAACAGGAGGAACACTGAAGCTTTCTTT.

This clone was detected a few times. The rearrangement links TRBV18 to TRBJ1-2, with 7 bases that match TRBD1. Germline-derived CDR1 and CDR2 are KGHSH and LQKENI. Trimming removed 4 bases from V and 2 bases from J; junction bases left unmatched: 7. The CDR3 loop spans 15 amino acids. The CDR3 DNA sequence: TGTGCCAGCTCACAAGCAGGGGGTGCGAACTATGGCTACACCTTC. Translation: CASSQAGGANYGYTF. Filled out from reference TRBV18 and TRBJ1-2, the complete variable domain reads NAGVMQNPRHLVRRRGQEARLRCSPMKGHSHVYWYRQLPEEGLKFMVYLQKENIIDESGMPKERFSAEFPKEGPSILRIQQVVRGDSAAYFCASSQAGGANYGYTFGSGTRLTVV.

The chain is built from TRBV5-1 and TRBJ2-1, with 15 bases aligning to TRBD2. Germline CDR1 reads SGHRS; CDR2 reads YFSETQ. This CDR3 contains 18 residues. V trimming: 4 bases; J trimming: 0 bases; junction bases outside the gene matches: 5. CDR3 nucleotides: TGCGCCAGCAGCACCGGACTAGCGGGGGGGCCCTCCTACAATGAGCAGTTCTTC. Translated: CASSTGLAGGPSYNEQFF.

This chain joins TRBV3-1 (or the pseudogene TRBV3-2) and TRBJ1-4; D remains ambiguous. CDR3 size: 17 residues. Germline loops: CDR1 LGHDT, CDR2 YNNKEL (reference sequence). V gave up 2 bases and J gave up 2 bases, with 15 bases separating them. The CDR3, as DNA: TGTGCCAGCAGCCAAAAATATGCCCAGGCTACTAATGAAAAACTGTTTTTT. Translating it yields CASSQKYAQATNEKLFF.

The V and J genes are TRBV18 and TRBJ1-1; D not resolved. Trimming pared 2 bases from V and 4 bases from J, leaving 5 bases between. This CDR3 comprises 12 residues. Per germline, CDR1 KGHSH and CDR2 LQKENI. CDR3 sequence (DNA): TGTGCCAGCTCACCAGAGAGCACTGAAGCTTTCTTT. Its protein product is CASSPESTEAFF.

This clone showed up just a few times. The chain links TRBV5-6 to TRBJ1-1; 7 nucleotides align to TRBD1. V shed 4 bases, J shed 11 bases, and the junction held 8 bases outside the gene matches. The CDR3 loop spans 12 amino acids. Looked up from germline, CDR1 is SGHDT and CDR2 is YYEEEE. CDR3 residues: CASSLPQGSAFF. In DNA, the CDR3 is TGTGCCAGCAGCCTCCCACAGGGGTCGGCTTTCTTT. Drawing the rest from reference TRBV5-6 and TRBJ1-1, the complete variable domain is DAGVTQSPTHLIKTRGQQVTLRCSPKSGHDTVSWYQQALGQGPQFIFQYYEEEERQRGNFPDRFSGHQFPNYSSELNVNALLLGDSALYLCASSLPQGSAFFGQGTRLTVV.

The chain carries TRBV5-1 and TRBJ2-2, with D tentatively TRBD1 (6 bases). Trimming stripped 3 bases from V and 7 bases from J, with 16 bases between. This CDR3 contains 15 residues. Looked up from germline, CDR1 is SGHRS and CDR2 is YFSETQ. The CDR3 here is CASSYPLGALGELFF. In DNA, the CDR3 is TGCGCCAGCAGCTACCCACTGGGGGCTCTCGGGGAGCTGTTTTTT.

The CDR3 here is CASGFRRGETQYF. In DNA, the CDR3 is TGTGCTAGTGGTTTTAGGAGGGGAGAGACCCAGTACTTC. The chain carries TRBV12-5 and TRBJ2-5; tentative D call: TRBD2 (6 bases). V was clipped by 3 bases and J by 4 bases, with 9 bases between them. The CDR3 has 13 residues. The germline V gene encodes CDR1 LGHNT and CDR2 FRNRAP.

This chain connects TRBV15 to TRBJ1-1, with D possibly TRBD1 on 6 matching bases. Germline V lookup: CDR1 LNHNV, CDR2 YYDKDF (reference sequence). Trimming removed 0 bases at V and 0 bases at J, with 11 bases between. This CDR3 spans 16 amino acids. The CDR3 reads CATSRDMDSMNTEAFF. The CDR3 nucleotides read TGTGCCACCAGCAGAGATATGGACAGTATGAACACTGAAGCTTTCTTT.

V usage is TRBV24-1 and J usage is TRBJ2-1, with 14 bases identical to TRBD2. Germline V gives CDR1 KGHDR, CDR2 SFDVKD. The CDR3 loop spans 18 amino acids. V shed 4 bases, J shed 7 bases, and the junction held 11 bases outside the gene matches. CDR3 nucleotide sequence: TGTGCCACCAGTGACTCGGGACTAGCGGGGGCTGGGGGGAATGAGCAGTTCTTC. It yields the protein CATSDSGLAGAGGNEQFF.

The rearrangement joins TRBV3-1 (or the pseudogene TRBV3-2) to TRBJ1-4; maybe TRBD1 (6 bases). Trimming pared 1 base from V and 6 bases from J, leaving 21 bases between. Germline CDR1 LGHDT, CDR2 YNNKEL (reference sequence). The CDR3 is 18 residues long. CDR3 sequence reads: CASSQVRGLWLRDEKLFF. CDR3 DNA: TGTGCCAGCAGCCAAGTCAGGGGCCTCTGGCTACGGGATGAAAAACTGTTTTTT.

CDR3 residues: CASSLAPRETQYF. CDR3 DNA: TGTGCCAGCAGCTTGGCCCCCCGGGAGACCCAGTACTTC. The V gene is TRBV5-6, the J gene TRBJ2-5; no clear D. The germline V gene has CDR1 SGHDT and CDR2 YYEEEE. Trimming removed 0 bases from V and 5 bases from J, with 8 bases in between. The CDR3 sequence is 13 residues long.